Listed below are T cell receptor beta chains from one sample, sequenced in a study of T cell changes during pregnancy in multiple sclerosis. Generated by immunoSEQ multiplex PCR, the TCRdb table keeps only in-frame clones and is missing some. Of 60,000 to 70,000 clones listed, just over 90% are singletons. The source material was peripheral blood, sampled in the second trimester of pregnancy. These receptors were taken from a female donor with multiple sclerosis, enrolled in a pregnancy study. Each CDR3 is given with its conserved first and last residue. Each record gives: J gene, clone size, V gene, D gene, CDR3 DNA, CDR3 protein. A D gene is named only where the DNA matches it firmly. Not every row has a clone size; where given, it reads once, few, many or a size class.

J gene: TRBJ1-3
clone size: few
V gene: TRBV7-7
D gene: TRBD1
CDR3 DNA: TGTGCCAGCAGCCCGGGACAGGCGAGCTCTGGAAACACCATATATTTT
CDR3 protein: CASSPGQASSGNTIYF

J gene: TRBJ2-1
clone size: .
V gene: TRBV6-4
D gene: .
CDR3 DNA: TGTGCCAGCAGTGTGGGGGGCTCCTACAATGAGCAGTTCTTC
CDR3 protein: CASSVGGSYNEQFF

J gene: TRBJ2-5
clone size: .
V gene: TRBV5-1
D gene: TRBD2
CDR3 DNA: TGCGCCAGCAGCCTGGGGGCGGGGGGGACCCAGTACTTC
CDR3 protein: CASSLGAGGTQYF

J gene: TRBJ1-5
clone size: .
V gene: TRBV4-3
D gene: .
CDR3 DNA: TGCGCCAGCAGCCAGTACAGGGCCCCCAATCAGCCCCAGCATTTT
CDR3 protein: CASSQYRAPNQPQHF

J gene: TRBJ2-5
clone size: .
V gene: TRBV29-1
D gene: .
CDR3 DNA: TGCAGCGTGGGGGGTTTCTTGGCAGGGCTTGGTGGTGTGCAGTACTTC
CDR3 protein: CSVGGFLAGLGGVQYF

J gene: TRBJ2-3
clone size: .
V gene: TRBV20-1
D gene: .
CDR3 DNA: TGCAGTGAGACTCTAGTCGATACGCAGTATTTT
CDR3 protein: CSETLVDTQYF

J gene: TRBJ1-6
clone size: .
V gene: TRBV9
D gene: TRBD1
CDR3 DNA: TGTGCCAGCAGCTCCGGACAGGCGGTCCTTAATTCACCCCTCCACTTT
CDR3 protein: CASSSGQAVLNSPLHF

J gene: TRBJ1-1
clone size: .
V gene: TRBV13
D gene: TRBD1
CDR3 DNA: TGTGCCAGCAGCCTTGGACAGGGGAGCGGGGCTTTCTTT
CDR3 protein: CASSLGQGSGAFF

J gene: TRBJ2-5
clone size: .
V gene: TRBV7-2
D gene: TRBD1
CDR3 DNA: TGTGCCAGCAGCTTAGACAGGGGAGTGGAGACCCAGTACTTC
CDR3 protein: CASSLDRGVETQYF

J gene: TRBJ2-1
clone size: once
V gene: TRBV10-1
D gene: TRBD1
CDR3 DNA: TGCGCCAGCAGTAGGGGACAGGGTAACAATGAGCAGTTCTTC
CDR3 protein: CASSRGQGNNEQFF

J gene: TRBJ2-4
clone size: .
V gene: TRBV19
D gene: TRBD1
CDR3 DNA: TGTGCCAGCTCCAGGGGGAGTATAGCCAAAAACATTCAGTACTTC
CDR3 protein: CASSRGSIAKNIQYF

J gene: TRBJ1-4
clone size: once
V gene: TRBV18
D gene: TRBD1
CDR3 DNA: TGTGCCAGCTCACCGACAGGGGTTAATGAAAAACTGTTTTTT
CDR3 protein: CASSPTGVNEKLFF

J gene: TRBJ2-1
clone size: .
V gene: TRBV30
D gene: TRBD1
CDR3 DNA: TGTGCCTGGAGTTCTACCGGACAGGGGGAATACAATGAGCAGTTCTTC
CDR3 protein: CAWSSTGQGEYNEQFF

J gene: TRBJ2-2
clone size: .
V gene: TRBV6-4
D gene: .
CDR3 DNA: TGTGCCAGCAGTGACTCGTTAGGGGGAGACGGGGAGCTGTTTTTT
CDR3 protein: CASSDSLGGDGELFF

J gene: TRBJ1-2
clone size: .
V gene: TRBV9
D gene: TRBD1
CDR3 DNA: TGTGCCAGCAGCCCCGTGGGGACAGGGGCTGATGGCTACACCTTC
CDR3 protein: CASSPVGTGADGYTF

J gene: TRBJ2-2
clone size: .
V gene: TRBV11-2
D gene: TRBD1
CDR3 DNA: TGTGCCAGCAGCCCCGGGCTCGGGACAGACAACACCGGGGAGCTGTTTTTT
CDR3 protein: CASSPGLGTDNTGELFF

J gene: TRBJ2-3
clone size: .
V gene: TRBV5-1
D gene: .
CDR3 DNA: TGCGCCAGCAGACTTCGATTCCTCACAGATACGCAGTATTTT
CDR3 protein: CASRLRFLTDTQYF

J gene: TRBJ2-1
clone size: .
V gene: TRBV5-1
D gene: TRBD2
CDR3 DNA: TGCGCCAGCAGCGACGCAATATTATTAGGGACTAGGCGGATGTATGAGCAGTTCTTC
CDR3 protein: CASSDAILLGTRRMYEQFF

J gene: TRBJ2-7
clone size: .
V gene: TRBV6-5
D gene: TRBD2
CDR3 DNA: TGTGCCAGCAGTTACTCGACGGGAGGGGTATGGGAGCAGTACTTC
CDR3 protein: CASSYSTGGVWEQYF

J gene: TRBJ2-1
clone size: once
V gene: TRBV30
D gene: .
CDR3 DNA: TGTGCCTGGAGCGGAGGAACCTACAATGAGCAGTTCTTC
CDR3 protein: CAWSGGTYNEQFF

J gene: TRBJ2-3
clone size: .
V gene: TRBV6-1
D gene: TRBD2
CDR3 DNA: TGTGCCAGCAGTGAAAGGGCGGGGGGGAAGAATACGCAGTATTTT
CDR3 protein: CASSERAGGKNTQYF